This T cell receptor (beta chain) was identified during a study of blood T cell repertoires in COVID-19. Looking at the study overall: The analysed material was cDNA or gDNA that came from T cells, B-cell-depleted T cells, or PBMCs.

Participants came from about two dozen US areas, aged about 18 to 89 years. Participant-given clinical history determined each cohort assignment. Assay: immunoSEQ multiplex PCR; the TCRdb copy retains only in-frame clones and omits some. The sample includes a few hundred thousand clones, roughly 89% of them seen just once. CDR1 is SNHLY and CDR2 is FYNNEI in the germline V gene. Trimming stripped 4 bases from V and 6 bases from J, with 15 bases between. The CDR3 consists of 14 residues. The specimen was PBMCs or T cells enriched from blood (not recorded which). The rearrangement links TRBV2 to TRBJ1-2, with D hard to call. This clonotype was sampled from a woman between 18 and 30 years old who had recovered from COVID-19. This chain's CDR3 is CASSVLRGGDGYTF. The CDR3 DNA follows: TGTGCCAGCAGTGTTCTTCGTGGAGGAGATGGCTACACCTTC.